Presented here are 20 T cell receptor beta chains from one specimen sequenced in a study of regulatory T cells in long-lasting Graves disease. Time point meaning: persistent/refractory GD, antithyroid drugs over 5 years with positive TRAb. Generation of the TCR library employed RNA extracted from PBMCs. Assembly of TCR beta libraries relied on iRepertoire HTBI primers together with Arm-PCR of CDR3 regions. One entry per CDR3 protein results from TCRdb running MiXCR on the multiplex PCR reads. The table lists about 470,000 distinct CDR3 sequences, less than 25% of them singletons. Sequencing used peripheral blood mononuclear cells (PBMCs), obtained when the disease was refractory, from a patient treated with antithyroid drugs. All receptors derive from a female donor with Graves disease.

The rearrangement joins TRBV30 to TRBJ2-1; 7 positions agree with TRBD2. The CDR3 runs to 13 residues. V trimming: 2 bases; J trimming: 8 bases; junction bases outside the gene matches: 6. Germline V lookup: CDR1 GTSNPN, CDR2 SVGIG (reference sequence). The CDR3 DNA reads TGTGCCTGGAGTATCGGCGGGGGAGATGAGCAGTTCTTC. Translation gives CAWSIGGGDEQFF.

In this sample, this clonotype turned up a few times. The J gene is TRBJ1-5, the V gene TRBV28, with D maybe TRBD1 (5 bases). V was trimmed by 7 bases and J by 0 bases, leaving 19 bases between them. This CDR3 spans 17 amino acids. The V gene's germline CDR1 is MDHEN and CDR2 SYDVKM. CDR3 residues: CASTELRVDNSNQPQHF. For the CDR3, the DNA is TGTGCCAGCACGGAACTCAGGGTGGACAATAGCAATCAGCCCCAGCATTTT.

This clonotype appeared a few times. This sequence joins TRBV5-4 and TRBJ2-7, with D unclear. This CDR3 comprises 12 residues. CDR1 SGHNT and CDR2 YYREEE come from the germline V gene (reference sequence). Between the trimmed V and J ends, which lost 2 bases and 7 bases, there was a span of 10 bases. In DNA, the CDR3 is TGTGCCAGCAGCTTCCCAAGGCGGGAGCAGTACTTC. It specifies CASSFPRREQYF.

This clonotype was counted a few times. The genes are TRBV12-3 or TRBV12-4 and TRBJ1-4; D uncertain. V lost 6 bases to trimming and J lost 12 bases, with 14 bases between them. The CDR3 runs to 12 residues. CDR3 residues: CASSPVGSELFF. CDR3 bases: TGTGCCAGCAGCCCTGTGGGCTCGGAACTGTTTTTT.

This clonotype was found many times. This sequence joins TRBV28 and TRBJ1-5; no definite D call. The ends were cut back, 2 bases at V and 0 bases at J, with 14 bases in the middle. Germline CDR1 and CDR2: MDHEN and SYDVKM. This CDR3 region has 17 residues. This CDR3 reads CASSLTRYRDSNQPQHF. The CDR3 DNA reads TGTGCCAGCAGTTTAACCCGTTACCGCGATAGCAATCAGCCCCAGCATTTT.

The V call is TRBV7-9, the J call TRBJ2-7, with TRBD2 matching 7 bases. This CDR3 region has 16 residues. Looked up from germline, CDR1 is SEHNR and CDR2 is FQNEAQ (reference sequence). V gave up 3 bases and J gave up 2 bases; unmatched junction bases: 10. The CDR3 coding sequence is TGTGCCAGCAGCTTTAGTCCGACTAGCAGGACCTACGAGCAGTACTTC. Its translation: CASSFSPTSRTYEQYF.

This clonotype appeared a few times. This rearrangement joins TRBV6-2 or TRBV6-3 to TRBJ1-5; no clear D. CDR1 and CDR2 (germline): MNHEY, SVGEGT. V dropped 1 base and J dropped 7 bases, with 8 bases sitting between them. There are 13 residues in the CDR3. CDR3 residues: CASSYLSAQPQHF. Written as DNA, the CDR3 is TGTGCCAGCAGTTACTTGTCGGCCCAGCCCCAGCATTTT.

The chain combines TRBV12-3 or TRBV12-4 with TRBJ2-1; D gene uncertain. The CDR3 runs to 15 residues. Deletions cut 5 bases from V and 0 bases from J, with 11 bases between. CDR3 nucleotide sequence: TGTGCCAGCAGTCCTTCCCCGTTCTCCTACAATGAGCAGTTCTTC. Translated, it gives CASSPSPFSYNEQFF.

This clonotype was counted at least ten times. The rearrangement uses TRBV28 and TRBJ1-5; no definite D call. The germline V and J ends were trimmed by 6 bases and 2 bases, with 11 bases remaining between them. CDR3 length equals 14 residues. CDR1 and CDR2 from the germline V gene are MDHEN and SYDVKM. CDR3 region: CASSPDGRNQPQHF. CDR3 bases: TGTGCCAGCAGCCCCGACGGACGCAATCAGCCCCAGCATTTT.

The chain uses TRBV9 and TRBJ2-2, with D hard to call. Germline values: CDR1 SGDLS, CDR2 YYNGEE. V was pared by 0 bases and J by 7 bases, with 13 bases between. The CDR3 contains 15 residues. The CDR3 sequence: CASSVVSSPGGELFF. Here the CDR3 DNA reads TGTGCCAGCAGCGTAGTGAGCTCCCCGGGCGGGGAGCTGTTTTTT. Complete variable domain (other parts from reference TRBV9 and TRBJ2-2): DSGVTQTPKHLITATGQRVTLRCSPRSGDLSVYWYQQSLDQGLQFLIQYYNGEERAKGNILERFSAQQFPDLHSELNLSSLELGDSALYFCASSVVSSPGGELFFGEGSRLTVL.

In its sample, this clonotype was seen many times. The rearrangement uses TRBV30 and TRBJ1-1; D remains unclear. Germline-derived CDR1 and CDR2 are GTSNPN and SVGIG (reference sequence). Trimming cost V 3 bases and J 0 bases, with 11 bases left between them. This CDR3 has 14 amino acids. CDR3 in DNA: TGTGCCTGGAGGGTGGACGGGATGAACACTGAAGCTTTCTTT. Protein: CAWRVDGMNTEAFF.

In this sample, this clonotype turned up a few times. The V call is TRBV28, the J call TRBJ2-3; D not certain. CDR1 and CDR2 from the germline V gene are MDHEN and SYDVKM. V lost 6 bases, J lost 2 bases, and 12 bases lay in between. The CDR3 length is 14 residues. The CDR3 DNA follows: TGTGCCAGCAGGAATAGAAAGTCCACAGATACGCAGTATTTT. Translating it yields CASRNRKSTDTQYF.

This chain connects TRBV20-1 to TRBJ1-1; D call uncertain. The CDR3 spans 14 residues. In germline, CDR1 is DFQATT, CDR2 SNEGSKA (reference sequence). Trimming stripped 0 bases from V and 0 bases from J, with 8 bases between. The CDR3 is CSARDMGLNTEAFF. CDR3 sequence (DNA): TGCAGTGCTAGAGATATGGGATTGAACACTGAAGCTTTCTTT.

A remark on this clonotype: A much larger clone lies a single base off, so this may be a read error. V usage is TRBV6-1 and J usage is TRBJ1-4, with TRBD1 as a possible D gene (6 bases). The CDR3 is made up of 13 amino acids. Per germline, CDR1 MNHNS and CDR2 SASEGT. CDR3 in amino acids: CASTAGGLEKLLF. CDR3 sequence (DNA): TGTGCCAGCACCGCGGGGGGCTTAGAAAAACTGCTTTTT.

This clonotype turned up a few times. This chain uses TRBV19 with TRBJ1-5; D ambiguous. Looked up from germline, CDR1 is LNHDA and CDR2 is SQIVND (reference sequence). The CDR3 covers 13 residues. Trimming took off 6 bases at V and 7 bases at J, with 13 bases between the two ends. The CDR3 sequence: CASREEGGQPQHF. CDR3 bases: TGTGCCAGTAGAGAAGAGGGCGGGCAGCCCCAGCATTTT.

This sequence joins TRBV30 and TRBJ2-3; D perhaps matches TRBD2 (6 bases). V lost 3 bases to trimming and J lost 6 bases, with 10 bases between them. Per the germline V gene, CDR1 is GTSNPN and CDR2 is SVGIG (reference sequence). The CDR3 extends over 12 amino acids. CDR3 amino acids: CAWSGTYDTQYF. The CDR3 DNA follows: TGTGCCTGGAGCGGGACTTACGATACGCAGTATTTT.

In its sample, this clonotype was seen many times. The rearrangement links TRBV2 to TRBJ2-7, with 10 bases lining up with TRBD1. Per the germline V gene, CDR1 is SNHLY and CDR2 is FYNNEI. After removal of 5 bases from V and 3 bases from J, the junction contained 4 bases not matched to a gene. The CDR3 is 14 amino acids. This CDR3 reads CASSRQGAGYEQYF. CDR3 DNA sequence: TGTGCCAGCAGTCGACAGGGGGCAGGCTACGAGCAGTACTTC.

This clonotype was counted ten times or more. For the CDR3, the DNA is TGCAGTGCTGGGCGGGCAGGGGCGATATCCAACTATGGCTACACCTTC. Protein product: CSAGRAGAISNYGYTF. V is TRBV20-1 and J is TRBJ1-2; a possible D gene is TRBD1 (6 bases). V lost 5 bases and J 2 bases, leaving 21 bases between the germline ends. The germline V gene has CDR1 DFQATT and CDR2 SNEGSKA (reference sequence). There are 16 residues in the CDR3.

This clonotype was observed at least ten times. The V gene is TRBV6-5, the J gene TRBJ1-2; D is unclear. Germline CDR1 is MNHEY and CDR2 is SVGAGI. This CDR3 contains 14 residues. The germline V and J ends were trimmed by 2 bases and 4 bases, with 11 bases remaining between them. The CDR3 region has the DNA TGTGCCAGCAGTTACAGTAGAGAGCCCTATGGCTACACCTTC. It is translated as CASSYSREPYGYTF.

This clonotype was recorded many times. The CDR3 protein is CAWNTGELFF. CDR3 in DNA: TGTGCCTGGAACACCGGGGAGCTGTTTTTT. The chain is built from TRBV30 and TRBJ2-2; no reliable D call. Deletions cut 4 bases from V and 3 bases from J, with 0 bases between. The CDR3 has 10 amino acids. The V gene's germline CDR1 is GTSNPN and CDR2 SVGIG (reference sequence).